The next 28 T cell receptor beta chains were all read from a single sample in a study of OX40 agonist ivuxolimab in advanced cancers. Sequencing was performed with immunoSEQ multiplex PCR; in TCRdb, only in-frame clones are kept and a portion is missing. Of approximately 18,000 clones in the sample, roughly 78% were seen once. Material: CD4+ or CD8+ T cells sorted from blood, obtained in a trial of the OX40 agonist ivuxolimab. These receptors all stem from an adult with an advanced solid tumor such as melanoma, head and neck, liver or kidney cancer.

This chain links TRBV2 with TRBJ2-5, with TRBD2 matching over 12 bases. V was pared by 2 bases and J by 3 bases, with 7 bases of the junction left unmatched. Germline V gene sequence: CDR1 SNHLY, CDR2 FYNNEI. This CDR3 is built from 17 residues. CDR3 bases: TGTGCCAGCAGTGAACCTTGGCTAGCGGGAGGGGAAGAGACCCAGTACTTC. Translating it yields CASSEPWLAGGEETQYF.

This clone was observed once. The V call is TRBV30, the J call TRBJ2-4, with TRBD2 matching 11 bases. The V gene end was trimmed by 3 bases and the J gene end by 0 bases; junction bases not matched to a gene: 4. Germline CDR1 reads GTSNPN; CDR2 reads SVGIG (reference sequence). The CDR3 spans 16 residues. CDR3 sequence: CAWSLAGGLAKNIQYF. The CDR3 DNA reads TGTGCCTGGAGCCTAGCGGGGGGTCTAGCCAAAAACATTCAGTACTTC.

The chain couples TRBV18 to TRBJ1-1; a possible D gene is TRBD1 (6 bases). There are 15 residues in the CDR3. Trimming pared 0 bases from V and 5 bases from J, leaving 13 bases between. Per germline, CDR1 KGHSH and CDR2 LQKENI. In DNA form, the CDR3 reads TGTGCCAGCTCACCACCGATGGGGGCCGGGACTGAAGCTTTCTTT. Protein sequence: CASSPPMGAGTEAFF.

This chain joins TRBV13 and TRBJ2-7; D unclear. Trimming took 1 base from V and 0 from J, leaving 10 bases between them. From germline, CDR1 is PRHDT and CDR2 FYEKMQ (reference sequence). The length of the CDR3 is 15 residues. CDR3 coding DNA: TGTGCCAGCAGCTTAGAACCTACGAGCTCCTACGAGCAGTACTTC. It codes for CASSLEPTSSYEQYF.

This rearrangement joins TRBV9 to TRBJ2-1; 8 positions match TRBD1. The CDR3 length is 15 residues. Per germline, CDR1 SGDLS and CDR2 YYNGEE. The ends lost 4 bases at V and 2 bases at J; junction bases unmatched: 5. Written as DNA, the CDR3 is TGTGCCAGCAGCCCCTCGGGACAGGCCTACAATGAGCAGTTCTTC. This sequence encodes CASSPSGQAYNEQFF.

CDR3 protein: CASSLWEGGTDTQYF. CDR3 coding DNA: TGTGCCAGCAGTTTATGGGAGGGAGGCACAGATACGCAGTATTTT. This rearrangement joins TRBV28 to TRBJ2-3; maybe TRBD2 (6 bases). This CDR3 is 15 amino acids long. CDR1 is MDHEN and CDR2 is SYDVKM in the germline V gene. V was cut by 0 bases and J by 1 base, with 8 bases left in between.

This clone was counted between two and nine times. The V call is TRBV30, the J call TRBJ2-1; a weak D match, TRBD2 (6 bases). Germline V gene lookup returns CDR1 GTSNPN and CDR2 SVGIG (reference sequence). The CDR3 contains 11 residues. V lost 7 bases, J lost 7 bases, and 11 bases lay in between. This chain's CDR3 is CALRGGNEQFF. CDR3 DNA: TGTGCCTTGCGGGGAGGAAATGAGCAGTTCTTC.

CDR3 nucleotides: TGTGCCAGTAGACCCGTGGAGTATAGCAATCAGCCCCAGCATTTT. Translated: CASRPVEYSNQPQHF. This chain links TRBV19 with TRBJ1-5; D is undetermined. Germline V gene data show CDR1 as LNHDA and CDR2 as SQIVND (reference sequence). V was cut by 6 bases and J by 0 bases, with 12 bases left in between. This CDR3 region has 15 residues.

The chain links TRBV5-1 to TRBJ2-7, with D uncertain. The CDR3 has 12 amino acids. V shed 0 bases and J shed 5 bases, with 6 bases lying between them. Germline V gives CDR1 SGHRS, CDR2 YFSETQ. CDR3 bases: TGCGCCAGCAGCTTGGAGTCCCACGAGCAGTACTTC. It codes for CASSLESHEQYF.

This sequence joins TRBV19 and TRBJ2-5; 7 bases line up with TRBD1. The J call may be wrong; the DNA end is better matched by TRBJ2-7. This CDR3 region has 12 residues. Germline assignment: CDR1 LNHDA and CDR2 SQIVND (reference sequence). The CDR3 region has the DNA TGTGCCAGTAGTGGGACAGACTACGAGCAGTACTTC. Its translation: CASSGTDYEQYF.

The chain combines TRBV19 with TRBJ2-1; either TRBD1 or TRBD2 may supply D (6 bases each). Germline-derived CDR1 and CDR2 are LNHDA and SQIVND (reference sequence). V lost 4 bases and J 7 bases, leaving 20 bases between the germline ends. This CDR3 spans 16 amino acids. The CDR3 nucleotides read TGTGCCAGTAGTACGGGGGCTCGGCAGGTAGCTAATGAGCAGTTCTTC. Protein: CASSTGARQVANEQFF.

V usage is TRBV7-9 and J usage is TRBJ2-2, with D perhaps given as TRBD1 or TRBD2 (5 bases each). This CDR3 spans 14 amino acids. Germline CDR1 is SEHNR and CDR2 is FQNEAQ (reference sequence). Trimming removed 5 bases at V and 6 bases at J, with 13 bases between. The CDR3 DNA reads TGTGCCAGCAGCCCGGGACCCTCGGCCGGGGAGCTGTTTTTT. It is translated as CASSPGPSAGELFF.

The chain combines TRBV19 with TRBJ1-5, with 8 bases lining up with TRBD1. Germline assignment: CDR1 LNHDA and CDR2 SQIVND (reference sequence). This CDR3 comprises 16 residues. CDR3: CAFKGRTGPFNQPQHF. The CDR3 DNA sequence: TGTGCTTTTAAGGGCAGGACAGGGCCTTTCAATCAGCCCCAGCATTTT. The complete variable domain, with remaining parts taken from reference TRBV19 and TRBJ1-5, reads DGGITQSPKYLFRKEGQNVTLSCEQNLNHDAMYWYRQDPGQGLRLIYYSQIVNDFQKGDIAEGYSVSREKKESFPLTVTSAQKNPTAFYLCAFKGRTGPFNQPQHFGDGTRLSIL.

The V gene is TRBV1, the J gene TRBJ2-7; the table assigns TRBD2, which was not confirmed against the DNA. TRBV1 is recorded as a pseudogene. The length of the CDR3 is 17 residues. The CDR3 DNA reads as TGCACCAGCAGCCAAGAGAACGCTAGCGGCCCCTCCTACGAGCAGTACTTC. It is translated as CTSSQENASGPSYEQYF.

The CDR3 region has the DNA TGTGCCAGCAGACAGGGCTCGAACACCGGGGAGCTGTTTTTT. Protein: CASRQGSNTGELFF. The chain links TRBV2 to TRBJ2-2, with a weak D call TRBD1 (6 bases). The V gene lost 6 bases and the J gene lost 0 bases, with 8 bases spanning the gap. Germline V gene data show CDR1 as SNHLY and CDR2 as FYNNEI. The CDR3 is made up of 14 amino acids.

V gene TRBV6-6 combines with J gene TRBJ1-3; D gene uncertain. The CDR3 spans 14 residues. From germline, CDR1 is MNHNY and CDR2 SVGAGI (reference sequence). The V and J ends lost 6 bases and 1 base respectively, with 10 bases between them. The CDR3 is CASSPQYSGNTIYF. CDR3 in DNA: TGTGCCAGCAGCCCTCAGTATTCTGGAAACACCATATATTTT.

This chain links TRBV7-8 with TRBJ1-6; a possible D gene is TRBD1 (6 bases). Germline CDR1 is SGHVS and CDR2 is FQNEAQ. Trimming pared 5 bases from V and 3 bases from J, leaving 11 bases between. The CDR3 length is 15 residues. In nucleotides, the CDR3 is TGTGCCAGCAGCACAGGGAAAGGCTATAATTCACCCCTCCACTTT. This sequence encodes CASSTGKGYNSPLHF.

This clone appeared once. The chain employs TRBV7-3 and TRBJ1-3; D perhaps matches TRBD1 (5 bases). CDR3 size: 17 residues. Germline lookup yields CDR1 SGHTA and CDR2 FQGTGA. Between the trimmed V and J ends, which lost 5 bases and 0 bases, there was a span of 17 bases. CDR3 amino acids: CASSPALRQFSGNTIYF. The CDR3 DNA reads as TGTGCCAGCAGCCCCGCCCTCCGACAGTTCTCTGGAAACACCATATATTTT.

The chain employs TRBV9 and TRBJ2-3; possible D gene TRBD2, 5 bases. The CDR3 spans 14 residues. Trimming shortened V by 1 base and J by 2 bases, and 8 bases separated the two germline ends. Germline CDR1 and CDR2: SGDLS and YYNGEE. The CDR3: CASSVRTATDTQYF. In nucleotides, the CDR3 is TGTGCCAGCAGCGTAAGGACTGCCACAGATACGCAGTATTTT.

The chain is built from TRBV6-1 and TRBJ2-6; D possibly corresponds to TRBD1 (6 bases). Germline values: CDR1 MNHNS, CDR2 SASEGT. This CDR3 contains 14 residues. Trimming removed 6 bases from V and 2 bases from J, with 8 bases in between. The CDR3 region has the DNA TGTGCCAGCAGAACAGGGCCTGGGGCCAACGTCCTGACTTTC. As protein: CASRTGPGANVLTF.

CDR3 sequence: CAWSGQENTGELFF. The DNA of the CDR3 is TGTGCCTGGAGTGGACAGGAGAACACCGGGGAGCTGTTTTTT. The V gene is TRBV30, the J gene TRBJ2-2; D perhaps matches TRBD1 (6 bases). CDR1 is GTSNPN, CDR2 SVGIG, per germline (reference sequence). Between the trimmed V and J ends, which lost 1 base and 1 base, there was a span of 7 bases. This CDR3 spans 14 amino acids.

The chain has TRBV6-1 and TRBJ2-7; TRBD2 matches 7 bases. The CDR3 is 16 residues long. Germline assignment: CDR1 MNHNS and CDR2 SASEGT. Trimming at V came to 2 bases and at J to 5 bases, leaving 12 bases not matched to a gene. CDR3 DNA: TGTGCCAGCAGTGAATGGGCGGGGGTGACGGAGGACGAGCAGTACTTC. This sequence encodes CASSEWAGVTEDEQYF.

The chain is built from TRBV19 and TRBJ1-6; D not certain. The germline CDR1 and CDR2 sequences are LNHDA and SQIVND (reference sequence). The V gene lost 9 bases and the J gene lost 0 bases, with 6 bases spanning the gap. The CDR3 is 13 residues long. CDR3 region: CASESSYNSPLHF. Here the CDR3 DNA reads TGTGCCAGCGAAAGCTCCTATAATTCACCCCTCCACTTT.

J is TRBJ2-1 and V is TRBV28, with 7 bases lining up with TRBD2. This CDR3 has 16 residues. CDR1 MDHEN and CDR2 SYDVKM come from the germline V gene. The ends lost 4 bases at V and 7 bases at J; junction bases unmatched: 13. The chain's CDR3 is CASSSPGAGAGNEQFF. The CDR3 DNA sequence: TGTGCCAGCAGTTCCCCCGGCGCGGGAGCGGGGAATGAGCAGTTCTTC.

The chain links TRBV28 to TRBJ2-3, with 10 bases matching TRBD2. Germline CDR1 MDHEN, CDR2 SYDVKM. The J segment lost 2 bases and the V segment lost 6 bases, leaving 8 bases of the junction unmatched. The CDR3 totals 16 residues. CDR3 nucleotides: TGTGCCAGCAGCCCGCTGAGCGGGAGGGCCACAGATACGCAGTATTTT. It encodes CASSPLSGRATDTQYF.

The chain uses TRBV19 and TRBJ2-7, with 7 bases that match TRBD1. This CDR3 region has 13 residues. Trimming removed 2 bases from V and 6 bases from J; junction bases left unmatched: 4. The germline V gene encodes CDR1 LNHDA and CDR2 SQIVND (reference sequence). The CDR3 DNA reads TGTGCCAGTAGTATACGCAGGGGGAGCGAGCAGTACTTC. This gives the protein CASSIRRGSEQYF. The whole variable domain, remainder taken from reference TRBV19 and TRBJ2-7, is DGGITQSPKYLFRKEGQNVTLSCEQNLNHDAMYWYRQDPGQGLRLIYYSQIVNDFQKGDIAEGYSVSREKKESFPLTVTSAQKNPTAFYLCASSIRRGSEQYFGPGTRLTVT.

CDR3 DNA sequence: TGTGCCAGCAGTTCTTGGGACAGGAATCAGCCCCAGCATTTT. Amino acids: CASSSWDRNQPQHF. This rearrangement joins TRBV28 to TRBJ1-5, with TRBD1 matching over 8 bases. The junction had 3 bases not matched to a gene; V was cut back by 4 bases and J by 4 bases. CDR3 length equals 14 residues. Germline V gene sequence: CDR1 MDHEN, CDR2 SYDVKM. The whole variable domain, remainder taken from reference TRBV28 and TRBJ1-5, is DVKVTQSSRYLVKRTGEKVFLECVQDMDHENMFWYRQDPGLGLRLIYFSYDVKMKEKGDIPEGYSVSREKKERFSLILESASTNQTSMYLCASSSWDRNQPQHFGDGTRLSIL.

In this sample, this clone turned up once. The chain carries TRBV7-2 and TRBJ2-4; D uncertain. Trimming took off 4 bases at V and 7 bases at J, with 8 bases between the two ends. CDR3 size: 12 residues. CDR1 is SGHTA, CDR2 FQGNSA, per germline. The DNA for the CDR3 is TGTGCCAGCAGCTACCATACTAACATTCAGTACTTC. Protein: CASSYHTNIQYF.